This is a list of T cell receptor beta chains from one sample in a study of STAT3 mutations in large granular lymphocyte leukemia. Some clones are missing from TCRdb's copy, which holds only in-frame ones; the method was immunoSEQ multiplex PCR. The sample carries under 10,000 clones, roughly 90% recorded once. Sequenced material: peripheral blood mononuclear cells. All receptors come from an elderly man with T-cell large granular lymphocyte leukemia. Some clones in this sample may be carry-over from other donors' samples. CDR3s include the opening cysteine and the closing phenylalanine or tryptophan. The D gene is left open where the match is weak. Some rows mark clone size as missing; the rest say once, few, many or name a class of expanded clone.

NA | NA | TRBJ2-7 | TRBV5-1 | CASSRSAGRDEKYF | TGCGCCAGCAGTCGAAGTGCAGGGAGAGATGAGAAGTACTTC
NA | NA | TRBJ2-7 | TRBV7-8 | CASSEDSISYEQYF | TGTGCCAGCAGCGAGGACAGTATCTCCTACGAGCAGTACTTC
NA | NA | TRBJ2-7 | TRBV7-9 | CASSLGGGSSEQYF | TGTGCCAGCAGCTTAGGCGGCGGGTCCAGCGAGCAGTACTTC
NA | NA | TRBJ1-5 | TRBV6-5 | CASRKNREGNQPQHF | TGTGCCAGCAGAAAGAACAGGGAAGGCAATCAGCCCCAGCATTTT
NA | NA | TRBJ2-5 | TRBV27 | CASSLNLAKETQYF | TGTGCCAGCAGTTTGAATCTGGCTAAAGAGACCCAGTACTTC
NA | NA | TRBJ2-2 | TRBV14 | CASSHTGGRVGFSGELFF | TGTGCCAGCAGCCACACAGGCGGGCGGGTCGGTTTTTCCGGGGAGCTGTTTTTT
NA | NA | TRBJ1-6 | TRBV10-3 | CAISLAPTAGNSPLHF | TGTGCCATCAGTTTGGCCCCGACAGCGGGAAATTCACCCCTCCACTTT
NA | NA | TRBJ2-3 | TRBV5-1 | CASGDGRPTDTQYF | TGCGCCAGCGGTGACGGCCGACCCACAGATACGCAGTATTTT
NA | NA | TRBJ2-3 | TRBV5-4 | CASSLRDTGGAQYF | TGTGCCAGCAGCTTGCGGGACACCGGTGGTGCGCAGTATTTT
NA | NA | TRBJ2-3 | TRBV5-1 | CASSSNTDTQYF | TGCGCCAGCAGCTCCAACACAGATACGCAGTATTTT
NA | NA | TRBJ1-1 | TRBV7-9 | CASSLAGNTEAFF | TGTGCCAGCAGCTTAGCGGGGAACACTGAAGCTTTCTTT
NA | NA | TRBJ1-6 | TRBV18 | CASSPLGPNSPLHF | TGTGCCAGCTCACCACTAGGTCCCAATTCACCCCTCCACTTT
TRBD2 | NA | TRBJ2-2 | TRBV13 | CASSRKRGDNTGELFF | TGTGCCAGCAGCCGGAAGCGGGGGGACAACACCGGGGAGCTGTTTTTT
NA | NA | TRBJ2-7 | TRBV7-3 | CASSLSPGSHEQYF | TGTGCCAGCAGCTTATCACCGGGCTCACACGAGCAGTACTTC
NA | NA | TRBJ1-2 | TRBV12-5 | CASGLLGGEGDGYTF | TGTGCTAGTGGTTTATTGGGGGGCGAGGGGGATGGCTACACCTTC
NA | NA | TRBJ1-4 | TRBV7-9 | CASSGGPNEKLFF | TGTGCCAGCAGCGGGGGACCAAATGAAAAACTGTTTTTT
NA | NA | TRBJ1-2 | TRBV29-1 | CSAEPPNYGYTF | TGCAGCGCCGAGCCGCCAAACTATGGCTACACCTTC
TRBD1 | NA | TRBJ1-5 | TRBV29-1 | CSVRTGAGQPQHF | TGCAGCGTCCGGACAGGGGCCGGGCAGCCCCAGCATTTT
NA | NA | TRBJ2-2 | TRBV5-4 | CASSLGRSNTGELFF | TGTGCCAGCAGCTTGGGCAGGTCGAACACCGGGGAGCTGTTTTTT
NA | NA | TRBJ1-6 | TRBV5-1 | CASMDRSSYNSPLHF | TGCGCCAGCATGGACAGATCCTCCTATAATTCACCCCTCCACTTT
TRBD1 | NA | TRBJ2-7 | TRBV5-1 | CASSYRDRRTYEQYF | TGCGCCAGCAGCTACCGGGACAGGAGAACCTACGAGCAGTACTTC
NA | NA | TRBJ1-2 | TRBV7-2 | CASYYGGGRTGGYTF | TGTGCCAGTTACTACGGGGGGGGACGCACTGGTGGCTACACCTTC
TRBD2 | once | TRBJ2-1 | TRBV6-6 | CASSHGLAGGHNEQFF | TGTGCCAGCAGTCACGGACTAGCGGGGGGGCACAATGAGCAGTTCTTC
NA | NA | TRBJ2-1 | TRBV27 | CASSLVGDNEQFF | TGTGCCAGCAGTTTGGTGGGTGACAATGAGCAGTTCTTC
NA | NA | TRBJ1-5 | TRBV6-5 | CASRGSNQPQHF | TGTGCCAGCAGGGGGAGCAATCAGCCCCAGCATTTT
NA | NA | TRBJ1-1 | TRBV7-9 | CASSLGISNTEAFF | TGTGCCAGCAGCTTGGGTATATCGAACACTGAAGCTTTCTTT
NA | NA | TRBJ2-7 | TRBV28 | CASSFPGTPYEQYF | TGTGCCAGCAGTTTCCCGGGGACTCCATACGAGCAGTACTTC
NA | NA | TRBJ2-5 | TRBV5-1 | CASSPTVRQETQYF | TGCGCCAGCAGCCCTACAGTGAGACAAGAGACCCAGTACTTC
TRBD2 | NA | TRBJ2-5 | TRBV5-1 | CASSPRGPSGGKETQYF | TGCGCCAGCAGCCCCAGGGGGCCTAGCGGGGGGAAAGAGACCCAGTACTTC
NA | NA | TRBJ2-7 | TRBV14 | CASSLQGFEQYF | TGTGCCAGCAGCCTACAGGGTTTCGAGCAGTACTTC
NA | NA | TRBJ1-1 | TRBV29-1 | CSVVKTKRGGVNTERWPFF | TGCAGCGTTGTCAAAACTAAAAGGGGAGGGGTAAACACTGAGAGGTGGCCTTTCTTT
TRBD1 | NA | TRBJ2-7 | TRBV30 | CAWSEQGYEQYF | TGTGCCTGGAGTGAACAGGGGTACGAGCAGTACTTC
NA | NA | TRBJ1-2 | TRBV30 | CAWSVGGDNYGYTF | TGTGCCTGGAGTGTGGGGGGGGACAACTATGGCTACACCTTC
NA | NA | TRBJ2-7 | TRBV7-2 | CASSSPDGLYEQYF | TGTGCCAGCAGCTCACCTGACGGCCTCTACGAGCAGTACTTC
TRBD1 | NA | TRBJ2-5 | TRBV7-9 | CASSRGQGMGETQYF | TGTGCCAGCAGCCGCGGACAGGGAATGGGAGAGACCCAGTACTTC
NA | NA | TRBJ1-1 | TRBV5-1 | CASSLTGDTEAFF | TGCGCCAGCAGCTTGACGGGGGACACTGAAGCTTTCTTT
NA | once | TRBJ1-5 | TRBV6-6 | CASTLGGRIGQPQHF | TGTGCCAGCACCCTCGGGGGGCGAATTGGTCAGCCCCAGCATTTT
NA | NA | TRBJ1-5 | TRBV25-1 | CASSAGGNQPQHF | TGTGCCAGCAGTGCAGGGGGCAATCAGCCCCAGCATTTT
NA | NA | TRBJ1-5 | TRBV12-5 | CASGLTNQPQHF | TGTGCTAGTGGTTTGACCAATCAGCCCCAGCATTTT
NA | NA | TRBJ2-5 | TRBV7-9 | CASSLIGGQETQYF | TGTGCCAGCAGCTTAATAGGCGGGCAAGAGACCCAGTACTTC
NA | NA | TRBJ1-5 | TRBV19 | CASSGWGSNQPQHF | TGTGCCAGTAGTGGGTGGGGTAGCAATCAGCCCCAGCATTTT
TRBD1 | NA | TRBJ1-5 | TRBV7-9 | CASSIGQGGVQPQHF | TGTGCCAGCAGCATAGGACAAGGGGGCGTTCAGCCCCAGCATTTT
NA | NA | TRBJ1-5 | TRBV5-6 | CASSSSPTGNQPQHF | TGTGCCAGCAGCTCCAGCCCGACGGGCAATCAGCCCCAGCATTTT
TRBD1 | NA | TRBJ1-1 | TRBV5-1 | CASSKEPGQGLLGTEAFF | TGCGCCAGCAGCAAAGAGCCGGGACAGGGATTATTAGGCACTGAAGCTTTCTTT
NA | NA | TRBJ2-7 | TRBV6-1 | CASSLGRLSSYEQYF | TGTGCCAGCAGTTTGGGACGGTTAAGCTCCTACGAGCAGTACTTC
NA | NA | TRBJ1-1 | TRBV20-1 | CSARPGVEAFF | TGCAGTGCCCGGCCCGGGGTTGAAGCTTTCTTT
NA | NA | TRBJ1-3 | TRBV7-9 | CASSLEISGNTIYF | TGTGCCAGCAGCTTAGAGATTTCTGGAAACACCATATATTTT
NA | NA | TRBJ2-5 | TRBV11-1 | CASSLVETGLVKTQYF | TGTGCCAGCAGCTTAGTCGAAACGGGATTAGTGAAGACCCAGTACTTC
NA | NA | TRBJ1-3 | TRBV6-6 | CASSDGGYSGNTIYF | TGTGCCAGCAGCGATGGGGGTTACTCTGGAAACACCATATATTTT
TRBD1 | few | TRBJ2-7 | TRBV7-9 | CASSRQGADRSSYEQYF | TGTGCCAGCAGCAGACAGGGGGCAGACAGGAGCTCCTACGAGCAGTACTTC
NA | NA | TRBJ2-3 | TRBV9 | CASSPQVGDTDTQYF | TGTGCCAGCAGCCCCCAGGTCGGGGACACAGATACGCAGTATTTT
TRBD1 | NA | TRBJ1-2 | TRBV5-3 | CASSFRGQGNYGYTF | TGTGCCAGCAGCTTCCGGGGACAGGGAAACTATGGCTACACCTTC
TRBD1 | NA | TRBJ1-6 | TRBV30 | CAWSFHRGYNSPLHF | TGTGCCTGGAGTTTTCACAGGGGGTATAATTCACCCCTCCACTTT